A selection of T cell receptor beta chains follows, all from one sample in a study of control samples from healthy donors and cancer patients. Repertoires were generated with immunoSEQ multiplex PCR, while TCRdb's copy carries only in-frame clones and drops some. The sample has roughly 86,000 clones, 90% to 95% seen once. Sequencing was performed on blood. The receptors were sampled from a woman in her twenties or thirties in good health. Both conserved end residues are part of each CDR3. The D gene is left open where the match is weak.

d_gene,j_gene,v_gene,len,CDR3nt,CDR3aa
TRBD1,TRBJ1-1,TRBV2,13,TGTGCCAGCAGTTGGGGACAGAGCACTGAAGCTTTCTTT,CASSWGQSTEAFF
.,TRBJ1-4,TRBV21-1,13,TGTGCCAGCCGGATAGCAACTAATGAAAAACTGTTTTTT,CASRIATNEKLFF
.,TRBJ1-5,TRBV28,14,TGTGCCAGCAGTTTAAGGGAGGGATGGCAGCCCCAGCATTTT,CASSLREGWQPQHF
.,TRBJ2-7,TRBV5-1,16,TGCGCCAGCAGCCCCTCCGGGACGGTGAGCTCCTACGAGCAGTACTTC,CASSPSGTVSSYEQYF
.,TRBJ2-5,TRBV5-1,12,TGCGCCAGCACGGGCGGGCAAGAGACCCAGTACTTC,CASTGGQETQYF
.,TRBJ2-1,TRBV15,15,TGTGCCACCAGCGAAGGACGGGGCTCCTACAATGAGCAGTTCTTC,CATSEGRGSYNEQFF
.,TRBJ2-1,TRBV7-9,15,TGTGCCAGCAGCCCGCGACAGGTTTCCTACAATGAGCAGTTCTTC,CASSPRQVSYNEQFF
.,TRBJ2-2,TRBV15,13,TGTGCCACCAGCAGAGATCAGGGAAGGGAGCTGTTTTTT,CATSRDQGRELFF
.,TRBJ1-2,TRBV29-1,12,TGCAGCGTTGAATCCGGGGGCATGGGCTACACCTTC,CSVESGGMGYTF
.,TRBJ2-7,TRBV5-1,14,TGCGCCAGCAGCTACTTGCTAGGGGGCTACGAGCAGTACTTC,CASSYLLGGYEQYF
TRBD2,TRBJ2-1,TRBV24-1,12,TGTGCCACAGCGGGGGGGCCGGATGAGCAGTTCTTC,CATAGGPDEQFF